This T cell receptor (beta chain) was sequenced for a study of quantifying T cell responses using KT2 cells (dated 2017 in TCRdb). For context, the study as a whole: RNA was DNase-treated and reverse transcribed with TCR alpha and beta constant-region primers, mostly using SuperScript III. PCR2 was performed as a SYBR Green qPCR and was stopped at a predetermined fluorescence threshold so that over-amplification was avoided. The efficiency of the T4 ligation step under optimum conditions was estimated to be above 8%. Overall results and qualifications from the work: Even at the lowest spike-in tested, roughly one KT2 cell per 100,000 PBMC, KT2 sequences were still detected. The study did not include a side-by-side comparison of this pipeline with other TCR sequencing techniques. Over several orders of magnitude, the number of KT2 alpha and beta sequences rose linearly with the number of KT2 cells put in. Saturation in the detection of KT2 sequences was observed at very high KT2 spike-in numbers.

To test the sensitivity and accuracy of the pipeline, known numbers of KT2, a T cell clone whose TCR had already been sequenced, were spiked into unfractionated PBMC. A range of KT2-to-PBMC ratios was set up by mixing KT2 cells into a fixed number of PBMC. The CDR3 runs 16 residues from the cysteine to the phenylalanine. Just the 48-base CDR3 DNA is kept, in frame starting at base 1. CDR1 and CDR2 are read off the germline V gene as SGHAT and FQNNGV. V drops 1 base and J drops 0 bases, leaving 12 bases in between. As concerns this clonotype: Which antigen it targets is not known. No clone much larger than this one lies a single base away; base qualities are absent.

The method behind the library was UMI-ligation and nested PCR. A single-stranded oligonucleotide bearing the Illumina SP2 sequence and a UMI was ligated to the 3' end of the cDNA with T4 RNA ligase 1. PCR1 used approximately 4 cycles (98 degrees C 15 s, 69 degrees C 30 s, 72 degrees C 40 s), and the beta primer was an equimolar mix of RC1.1 and RC1.2 that covered TRBC1 and TRBC2. From PCR2 onward, TCR alpha and beta chains were processed separately, and sample indices and Illumina adaptors were added. The UMI comprised 12 random nucleotides, as two hexamers separated by a spacer, placed after an 8-base spacer. Libraries were sequenced on an Illumina MiSeq with v2 2x251 paired-end chemistry, typically about a dozen samples per run. PhiX DNA at roughly 4.5-7% was added to each sequencing library to increase diversity. On the study's bioinformatics: bcl2fastq converted raw reads to FASTQ, and Demultiplexor demultiplexed the reads by dual indices. V and J genes were assigned by Decombinator through tag matching, with a single base-pair mismatch being allowed. Collapsinator used UMIs to correct both sequencing errors and frequency errors arising from PCR heterogeneity. CDR3Translator converted Decombinator identifiers into nucleotide sequence, translated that sequence into amino acids, and extracted CDR3 based on C- and N-terminal motifs. Each distinct KT2 TCR was counted as one cluster of KT2 sequences that shared a single unique molecular identifier. TCRdb took the public reads, trimmed them with fastp at Q25, ran MiXCR for clone calling and kept in-frame beta chains. Every distinct CDR3 protein forms one entry, paired with its most common genes and DNA. These V and J calls are TCRdb output, not the study's own analysis. The sample includes some 34,000 distinct CDR3 sequences, with 10% to 13% observed a single time. Together, the top ten hold approximately 8.7% of the sample.

The sample comprised PBMCs spiked with cells of the T cell clone KT2. The clonotype comes from a human donor. The rearranged chain carries TRBV11-2 and TRBJ1-1; matching of 5 bases hints at TRBD1 as the D gene. The CDR3 region: CASSLVMGVVNTEAFF. The DNA is TGTGCCAGCAGCTTAGTGATGGGGGTGGTGAACACTGAAGCTTTCTTT.